The present T cell receptor beta chain was sequenced within a study of blood T cell repertoires in COVID-19. Germline-derived CDR1 and CDR2 are SNHLY and FYNNEI. The CDR3 runs 11 residues. V lost 7 bases, J lost 2 bases, and 5 bases lay in between. Method: immunoSEQ multiplex PCR; TCRdb's copy keeps in-frame clones and lacks some. The sample records hundreds of thousands of clones, over 70% being singletons. This receptor was taken from a woman in her fifties or sixties with acute or convalescent COVID-19. V gene TRBV2 combines with J gene TRBJ1-1; D is unclear. The sequenced sample consisted of peripheral blood. This CDR3 reads CASILNTEAFF. The CDR3 nucleotides read TGTGCCAGCATCCTAAACACTGAAGCTTTCTTT.